The present T cell receptor (beta chain) was sequenced within a study of T cells in tuberculosis. Study-level information: T cells were selected with CD1B tetramers loaded with glucose monomycolate. A South African cohort included IGRA-negative adolescents, latently infected IGRA-positive adolescents and adults with active tuberculosis. Blood was taken before or within 7 days of anti-tuberculosis therapy.

Profiled with immunoSEQ multiplex PCR; TCRdb holds only in-frame clones, not every one. The data show around 49,000 clones, roughly 96% seen once. This CDR3 contains 14 residues. The V gene end was trimmed by 8 bases and the J gene end by 11 bases; junction bases not matched to a gene: 9. Germline loops: CDR1 MNHNS, CDR2 SASEGT. Described time point: new active TB diagnosis, blood taken before or within 7 days of starting treatment. This clone is a singleton in its sample. Its target is unknown. Whole-study findings and limits: Smaller alpha distances in active tuberculosis partly reflected shorter CDR3-alpha lengths.

Here the sequenced sample was PBMCs, taken at tuberculosis diagnosis. The chain is built from TRBV6-1 and TRBJ2-2, with TRBD1 matching 12 bases. The clonotype comes from an adult with tuberculosis. CDR3 in amino acids: CASYPGTGGFELFF. The CDR3, as DNA: TGTGCCAGCTACCCGGGGACAGGGGGCTTCGAGCTGTTTTTT.